This T cell receptor (beta chain) was identified during a study of OX40 agonist ivuxolimab in advanced cancers. On the study more broadly: Hepatocellular carcinoma, melanoma, renal cell or head and neck cancer occurred in dose-escalation patients.

The investigators sampled blood at baseline, at cycle 4 day 1, and at cycle 7 day 1. Produced via immunoSEQ multiplex PCR; TCRdb's table is partial and in-frame only. The table shows around 80,000 clones, with 86% occurring only once. Overall study results and limits: No antigen was identified for the clonally expanded peripheral T cells.

As to this clone: Its antigen is unidentified.

The receptor was derived from an adult with an advanced solid tumor such as melanoma, head and neck, liver or kidney cancer. Sequenced here: CD4+ or CD8+ T cells sorted from blood, sampled in a trial of the OX40 agonist ivuxolimab.

In DNA, the CDR3 is TGTGCCAGCAGTGAGCAACCGGGACAGGTCTACGAGCAGTACTTC. Amino acid sequence: CASSEQPGQVYEQYF. This chain links TRBV6-1 with TRBJ2-7; 8 bases match TRBD1. V shed 3 bases and J 3 bases; nucleotides not matched to a gene: 7. The V gene's germline CDR1 is MNHNS and CDR2 SASEGT. The CDR3 loop spans 15 amino acids.